The 30 T cell receptor beta chains presented below share a single source sample, sequenced in a study of glioma-infiltrating T cells after dendritic cell vaccination. Sequencing used immunoSEQ multiplex PCR; TCRdb keeps in-frame clones, though not all of them. The sample lists more than 60,000 clones; approximately 78% were seen once. The sample here was blood, taken before dendritic cell vaccination. The receptors stem from a human donor with glioblastoma.

The rearrangement uses TRBV19 and TRBJ1-2; D might be TRBD1 (6 bases). Trimming pared 7 bases from V and 2 bases from J, leaving 14 bases between. This CDR3 region has 14 residues. Germline lookup yields CDR1 LNHDA and CDR2 SQIVND (reference sequence). CDR3 loop: CASTVGAANYGYTF. In DNA form, the CDR3 reads TGTGCCAGTACCGTGGGGGCAGCAAACTATGGCTACACCTTC.

The rearrangement uses TRBV28 and TRBJ1-1, with 8 bases aligning to TRBD1. The germline V gene encodes CDR1 MDHEN and CDR2 SYDVKM. The V and J ends lost 9 bases and 2 bases, in that order; junction bases with no gene match: 5. The CDR3 is 13 amino acids. The chain's CDR3 is CARTDRDNTEAFF. As DNA, the CDR3 is TGTGCCAGGACGGACAGGGATAACACTGAAGCTTTCTTT.

The chain carries TRBV27 and TRBJ1-1; tentatively, D is TRBD1 (6 bases). The CDR3 sequence is 14 residues long. CDR1 is MNHEY and CDR2 is SMNVEV in the germline V gene (reference sequence). The V gene lost 2 bases and the J gene lost 5 bases, with 12 bases spanning the gap. The CDR3 DNA reads TGTGCCAGCAGTTTAACCAGGGGAGTTACTGAAGCTTTCTTT. It codes for CASSLTRGVTEAFF.

J is TRBJ2-7 and V is TRBV28; 9 bases match TRBD1. CDR3 length equals 13 residues. V shed 8 bases and J 5 bases; nucleotides not matched to a gene: 7. CDR1 and CDR2 (germline): MDHEN, SYDVKM. As DNA, the CDR3 is TGTGCCAGCGGGACAGGGATTTCGCACGAGCAGTACTTC. It codes for CASGTGISHEQYF.

This chain connects TRBV25-1 to TRBJ2-5; TRBD2 aligns across 8 bases. Germline V CDR1 and CDR2: MGHDK, SYGVNS. Unmatched junction bases numbered 10, after V lost 8 bases and J lost 5 bases. This CDR3 has 14 residues. CDR3 loop: CASGIGGARETQYF. The DNA for the CDR3 is TGTGCCAGCGGGATCGGGGGGGCCCGGGAGACCCAGTACTTC.

Concerning this clone itself: The sample carries other DNA sequences with the same CDR3. The DNA for the CDR3 is TGCAGTGCTAGAATCGCGTCAGAGCAGTACTTC. This translates into CSARIASEQYF. The V gene is TRBV20-1, the J gene TRBJ2-7; D is unresolved. V was cut by 2 bases and J by 7 bases, with 9 bases left in between. The germline gives CDR1 DFQATT, CDR2 SNEGSKA (reference sequence). This CDR3 contains 11 residues.

The chain employs TRBV11-2 and TRBJ1-2; D perhaps matches TRBD1 (5 bases). Per germline, CDR1 SGHAT and CDR2 FQNNGV. The CDR3 extends over 14 amino acids. V was clipped by 4 bases and J by 6 bases, with 15 bases between them. Written as DNA, the CDR3 is TGTGCCAGCAGCTCAACTCGTCAAGGGGATGGCTACACCTTC. It is translated as CASSSTRQGDGYTF.

This chain connects TRBV7-9 to TRBJ2-3; tentative D call: TRBD2 (6 bases). V was clipped by 0 bases and J by 1 base, with 11 bases between them. The CDR3 runs 16 residues. Germline-derived CDR1 and CDR2 are SEHNR and FQNEAQ (reference sequence). The CDR3 here is CASSLAMPSGTDTQYF. In DNA, the CDR3 is TGTGCCAGCAGCTTAGCGATGCCTAGCGGCACAGATACGCAGTATTTT.

This clone came up once. The V and J genes are TRBV2 and TRBJ2-7; 8 nucleotides agree with TRBD2. CDR3 length: 14 residues. Germline-derived CDR1 and CDR2 are SNHLY and FYNNEI. V was pared by 4 bases and J by 1 base, with 3 bases of the junction left unmatched. The CDR3 loop reads CASSVRGGSYEQYF. CDR3 DNA sequence: TGTGCCAGCAGTGTACGGGGGGGGTCCTACGAGCAGTACTTC.

The chain is built from TRBV30 and TRBJ1-1; D is uncertain. Trimming shortened V by 3 bases and J by 1 base, and 3 bases separated the two germline ends. The germline V gene has CDR1 GTSNPN and CDR2 SVGIG (reference sequence). There are 11 residues in the CDR3. The CDR3 nucleotides read TGTGCCTGGAGGAGGAACACTGAAGCTTTCTTT. It translates to CAWRRNTEAFF.

The CDR3 nucleotides are TGTGCCAGCGACCCCCCGGGACAGGACTCCTACGAGCAGTACTTC. It codes for CASDPPGQDSYEQYF. The gene calls are TRBV6-4 and TRBJ2-7; the match to TRBD1 covers 8 bases. The germline CDR1 and CDR2 sequences are MRHNA and SNTAGT. CDR3 length: 15 residues. V was pared by 8 bases and J by 0 bases, with 9 bases of the junction left unmatched.

This chain connects TRBV18 to TRBJ1-2; 7 bases agree with TRBD1. This CDR3 spans 12 amino acids. CDR1 and CDR2 (germline): KGHSH, LQKENI. Trimming at V came to 3 bases and at J to 8 bases, leaving 3 bases not matched to a gene. The CDR3 protein is CASSPTGDGYTF. The CDR3 DNA follows: TGTGCCAGCTCACCCACAGGGGACGGCTACACCTTC.

The gene calls are TRBV19 and TRBJ1-1; D unresolved. This CDR3 comprises 14 residues. From germline, CDR1 is LNHDA and CDR2 SQIVND (reference sequence). V lost 3 bases and J 1 base, leaving 9 bases between the germline ends. CDR3 DNA: TGTGCCAGTAGTATGGCCGTATGGAACACTGAAGCTTTCTTT. Amino acids: CASSMAVWNTEAFF.

This clone has a single count. The CDR3: CASSLTGEEYF. In DNA form, the CDR3 reads TGTGCCAGCAGCTTGACAGGGGAGGAGTATTTT. This chain joins TRBV5-6 and TRBJ2-3; tentative D call: TRBD1 (7 bases). The V end was cut by 1 base, the J end by 13 bases, with 10 bases between. Germline-derived CDR1 and CDR2 are SGHDT and YYEEEE. The CDR3 extends over 11 amino acids.

This clone has just a few counts. The chain joins TRBV6-6 to TRBJ2-3; D call uncertain. The length of the CDR3 is 14 residues. Trimming removed 5 bases at V and 4 bases at J, with 13 bases between. Looked up from germline, CDR1 is MNHNY and CDR2 is SVGAGI (reference sequence). The DNA of the CDR3 is TGTGCCAGCAGTCCCTTCGTTTTAGCAGATACGCAGTATTTT. Translation gives CASSPFVLADTQYF.

This chain joins TRBV6-5 and TRBJ2-6; 7 bases map to TRBD1. Germline CDR1 and CDR2: MNHEY and SVGAGI. J was trimmed by 3 bases and V by 8 bases; bases with no gene match: 4. The CDR3 runs 14 residues. The CDR3 DNA sequence: TGTGCCAGCGCTGACAGGGATGGGGCCAACGTCCTGACTTTC. Translated, it gives CASADRDGANVLTF.

This chain joins TRBV4-2 and TRBJ2-5; TRBD2 matches 8 bases. The CDR3 runs 16 residues. Germline V lookup: CDR1 LGHNA, CDR2 YNFKEQ. V gave up 0 bases and J gave up 4 bases; unmatched junction bases: 7. The CDR3 sequence: CASSQDPGGTGETQYF. CDR3 in DNA: TGTGCCAGCAGCCAAGATCCGGGGGGGACGGGAGAGACCCAGTACTTC.

This chain uses TRBV10-1 with TRBJ2-3; D unclear. This CDR3 is 14 amino acids long. Germline V gene lookup returns CDR1 WNHNN and CDR2 SYGVQD (reference sequence). Trimming cost V 9 bases and J 3 bases, with 16 bases left between them. In DNA form, the CDR3 reads TGCGCCAGTTCTGGTAGCTATGCGACAGATACGCAGTATTTT. Its protein product is CASSGSYATDTQYF.

The chain recombines TRBV11-2 with TRBJ2-1; a weak D match, TRBD1 (6 bases). The CDR3 is made up of 14 amino acids. Germline-derived CDR1 and CDR2 are SGHAT and FQNNGV. V was clipped by 8 bases and J by 4 bases, with 15 bases between them. The CDR3 is CASHGQPPYNEQFF. CDR3 DNA: TGTGCCAGCCACGGACAGCCCCCGTACAATGAGCAGTTCTTC.

The chain carries TRBV6-5 and TRBJ2-7, with TRBD2 matching over 13 bases. This CDR3 has 15 residues. The germline V gene has CDR1 MNHEY and CDR2 SVGAGI. The J segment lost 3 bases and the V segment lost 6 bases, leaving 5 bases of the junction unmatched. The chain's CDR3 is CASRGTSGVGYEQYF. In nucleotides, the CDR3 is TGTGCCAGCAGGGGGACTAGCGGGGTCGGCTACGAGCAGTACTTC.

This chain joins TRBV4-3 and TRBJ1-2; D perhaps matches TRBD1 (5 bases). From germline, CDR1 is LGHNA and CDR2 YSLEER. V lost 0 bases and J 4 bases, leaving 9 bases between the germline ends. This CDR3 is built from 14 residues. The CDR3 loop is CASSQDQGSYGYTF. CDR3 sequence (DNA): TGCGCCAGCAGCCAAGATCAGGGTAGCTATGGCTACACCTTC.

The V gene is TRBV28, the J gene TRBJ1-1, with 7 nucleotides matching TRBD1. The V segment lost 7 bases and the J segment 8 bases; nucleotides outside the gene matches: 10. The CDR3 runs 13 residues. Germline CDR1 is MDHEN and CDR2 is SYDVKM. This chain's CDR3 is CASKTGNFGEAFF. CDR3 nucleotides: TGTGCCAGCAAGACAGGGAACTTCGGCGAAGCTTTCTTT. Combining the CDR3 with reference TRBV28 and TRBJ1-1 gives the whole variable domain DVKVTQSSRYLVKRTGEKVFLECVQDMDHENMFWYRQDPGLGLRLIYFSYDVKMKEKGDIPEGYSVSREKKERFSLILESASTNQTSMYLCASKTGNFGEAFFGQGTRLTVV.

The V and J genes are TRBV18 and TRBJ2-3, with 8 nucleotides matching TRBD2. Germline trimming cut 2 bases from V and 1 base from J; bases unmatched to any gene: 8. This CDR3 has 17 residues. Germline V CDR1 and CDR2: KGHSH, LQKENI. CDR3 amino acids: CASSPMLGGAGTDTQYF. As DNA, the CDR3 is TGTGCCAGCTCACCAATGCTCGGGGGGGCAGGCACAGATACGCAGTATTTT.

Written as DNA, the CDR3 is TGTGCCAGCAGCTTAAACAGGGGATCCTATAATTCACCCCTCCACTTT. As protein: CASSLNRGSYNSPLHF. The chain recombines TRBV13 with TRBJ1-6; 7 nucleotides agree with TRBD1. Germline loops: CDR1 PRHDT, CDR2 FYEKMQ (reference sequence). The CDR3 spans 16 residues. The V and J ends lost 2 bases and 1 base, in that order; junction bases with no gene match: 2.

The rearrangement joins TRBV27 to TRBJ1-2; tentative D call: TRBD1 (5 bases). Germline values: CDR1 MNHEY, CDR2 SMNVEV (reference sequence). This CDR3 region has 11 residues. V was cut by 6 bases and J by 5 bases, with 7 bases left in between. In DNA, the CDR3 is TGTGCCAGCAGAGGGGTTTATGGCTACACCTTC. Amino acids: CASRGVYGYTF.

This chain joins TRBV2 and TRBJ2-7; no firm D call. Trimming removed 5 bases at V and 6 bases at J, with 11 bases between. The CDR3 is made up of 12 amino acids. Germline V CDR1 and CDR2: SNHLY, FYNNEI. CDR3 amino acids: CASSYSRFEQYF. The CDR3 region has the DNA TGTGCCAGCAGTTACTCTAGGTTCGAGCAGTACTTC. Complete variable domain (other parts from reference TRBV2 and TRBJ2-7): EPEVTQTPSHQVTQMGQEVILRCVPISNHLYFYWYRQILGQKVEFLVSFYNNEISEKSEIFDDQFSVERPDGSNFTLKIRSTKLEDSAMYFCASSYSRFEQYFGPGTRLTVT.

The V and J genes are TRBV6-1 and TRBJ2-2; the D gene is possibly TRBD2 (7 bases). The CDR3 runs to 17 residues. V was pared by 1 base and J by 5 bases, with 17 bases between. The germline V gene has CDR1 MNHNS and CDR2 SASEGT. CDR3: CASSEVRRGGLTGELFF. CDR3 nucleotide sequence: TGTGCCAGCAGTGAAGTTAGGAGGGGGGGCTTAACCGGGGAGCTGTTTTTT.

The chain uses TRBV5-1 and TRBJ2-1, with TRBD1 matching over 9 bases. Germline-derived CDR1 and CDR2 are SGHRS and YFSETQ. J lost 4 bases, V lost 1 base, and 6 bases had no gene match. The length of the CDR3 is 16 residues. Here the CDR3 reads CASSLYPGTGYNEQFF. The CDR3, as DNA: TGCGCCAGCAGCTTGTACCCCGGGACAGGGTACAATGAGCAGTTCTTC.

V usage is TRBV11-2 and J usage is TRBJ1-1; TRBD1 aligns across 8 bases. This CDR3 is 15 amino acids long. Per the germline V gene, CDR1 is SGHAT and CDR2 is FQNNGV. J was trimmed by 0 bases and V by 6 bases; bases with no gene match: 6. The CDR3 sequence is CASSLTGGLNTEAFF. The DNA for the CDR3 is TGTGCCAGCAGTCTAACAGGGGGACTGAACACTGAAGCTTTCTTT.

The rearrangement uses TRBV28 and TRBJ2-3; maybe TRBD1 (6 bases). The germline gives CDR1 MDHEN, CDR2 SYDVKM. CDR3 length equals 15 residues. V dropped 7 bases and J dropped 1 base, with 15 bases sitting between them. In nucleotides, the CDR3 is TGTGCCAGCACCCTAGGGGGAGCTGGCACAGATACGCAGTATTTT. This gives the protein CASTLGGAGTDTQYF.